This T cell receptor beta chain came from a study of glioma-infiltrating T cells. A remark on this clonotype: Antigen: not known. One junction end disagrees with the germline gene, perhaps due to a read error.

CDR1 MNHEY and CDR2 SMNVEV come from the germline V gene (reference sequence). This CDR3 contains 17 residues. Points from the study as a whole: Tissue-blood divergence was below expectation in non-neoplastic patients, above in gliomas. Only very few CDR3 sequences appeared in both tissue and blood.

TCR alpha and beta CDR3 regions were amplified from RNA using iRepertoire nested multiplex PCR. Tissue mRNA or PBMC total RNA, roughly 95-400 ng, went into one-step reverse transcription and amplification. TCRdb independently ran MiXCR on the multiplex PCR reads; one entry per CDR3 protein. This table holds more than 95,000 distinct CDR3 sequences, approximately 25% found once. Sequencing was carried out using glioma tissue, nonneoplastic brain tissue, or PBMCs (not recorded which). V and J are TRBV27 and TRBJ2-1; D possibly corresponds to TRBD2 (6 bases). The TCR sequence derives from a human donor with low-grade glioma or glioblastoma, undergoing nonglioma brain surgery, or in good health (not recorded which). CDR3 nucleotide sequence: TGTACCAGCAAAGGAGATCCCACTAGCATCGCCTACAATGAGCAGTTCTTC. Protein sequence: CTSKGDPTSIAYNEQFF.